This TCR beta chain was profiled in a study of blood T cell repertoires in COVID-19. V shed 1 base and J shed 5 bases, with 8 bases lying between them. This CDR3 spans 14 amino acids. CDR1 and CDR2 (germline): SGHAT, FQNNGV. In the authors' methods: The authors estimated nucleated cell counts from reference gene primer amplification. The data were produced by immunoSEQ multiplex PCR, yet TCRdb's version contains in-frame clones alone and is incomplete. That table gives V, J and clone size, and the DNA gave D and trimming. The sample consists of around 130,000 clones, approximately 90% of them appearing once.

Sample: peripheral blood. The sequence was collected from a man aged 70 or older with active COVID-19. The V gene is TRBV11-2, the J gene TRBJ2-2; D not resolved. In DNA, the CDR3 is TGTGCCAGCAGCTTAGTGAGCCTAACCGGGGAGCTGTTTTTT. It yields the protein CASSLVSLTGELFF.